This entry is about one T cell receptor (beta chain). What it binds is not known. PCR was performed using 60 Vbeta and 13 Jbeta primers. In the authors' workflow: Roughly 11 million of the 80 million or so unique TCR beta chains counted in a later analysis were shared. Sequencing used immunoSEQ multiplex PCR; TCRdb keeps in-frame clones, though not all of them. The V and J calls and the clone size are those of that table, but D and trimming were determined from the DNA. The table lists approximately 180,000 clones, more than 60% of them singletons. This CDR3 is built from 15 residues. Trimming stripped 0 bases from V and 3 bases from J, with 11 bases between. Germline CDR1 is SNHLY and CDR2 is FYNNEI. The data belong to a study of cytomegalovirus exposure and HLA in healthy donors. Findings of the study overall: Published work reported that the classifier diagnosed cytomegalovirus status with high specificity and sensitivity. It was taken for granted in presence/absence analyses that sequencing depth across donors was roughly uniform.

The material sequenced was PBMCs. The TCR originated in a human donor in good health. This chain uses TRBV2 with TRBJ1-2; tentatively, D is TRBD1 (6 bases). The DNA for the CDR3 is TGTGCCAGCAGTGAAGCGCTTACAGGGTACTATGGCTACACCTTC. It specifies CASSEALTGYYGYTF. The whole variable domain, filled in from reference TRBV2 and TRBJ1-2, reads EPEVTQTPSHQVTQMGQEVILRCVPISNHLYFYWYRQILGQKVEFLVSFYNNEISEKSEIFDDQFSVERPDGSNFTLKIRSTKLEDSAMYFCASSEALTGYYGYTFGSGTRLTVV.